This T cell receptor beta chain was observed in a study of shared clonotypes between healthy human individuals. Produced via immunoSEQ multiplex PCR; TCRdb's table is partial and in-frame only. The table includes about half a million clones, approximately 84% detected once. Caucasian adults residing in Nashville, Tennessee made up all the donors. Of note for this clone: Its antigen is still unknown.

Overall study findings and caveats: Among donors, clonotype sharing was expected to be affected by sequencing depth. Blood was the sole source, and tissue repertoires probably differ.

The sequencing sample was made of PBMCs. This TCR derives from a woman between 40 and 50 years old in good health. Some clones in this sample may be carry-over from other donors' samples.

The CDR3 nucleotides read TGTGCCAGCAGTCCCCGCCGGTACTACGGGGAGACCCAGTACTTC. It specifies CASSPRRYYGETQYF. This chain uses TRBV28 with TRBJ2-5, with no clear D. This CDR3 is 15 amino acids long. V lost 5 bases to trimming and J lost 5 bases, with 18 bases between them. CDR1 is MDHEN, CDR2 SYDVKM, per germline.